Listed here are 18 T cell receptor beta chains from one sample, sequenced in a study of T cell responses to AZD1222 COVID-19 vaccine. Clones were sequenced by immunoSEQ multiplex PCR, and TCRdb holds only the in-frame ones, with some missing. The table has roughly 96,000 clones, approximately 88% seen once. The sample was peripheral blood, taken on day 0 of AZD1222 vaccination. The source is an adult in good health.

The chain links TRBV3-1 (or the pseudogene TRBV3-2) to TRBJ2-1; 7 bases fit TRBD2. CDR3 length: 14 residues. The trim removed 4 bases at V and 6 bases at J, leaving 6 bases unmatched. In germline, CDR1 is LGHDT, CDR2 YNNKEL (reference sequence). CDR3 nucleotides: TGTGCCAGCAGCCTGTCTAGCGGACCCAATGAGCAGTTCTTC. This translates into CASSLSSGPNEQFF.

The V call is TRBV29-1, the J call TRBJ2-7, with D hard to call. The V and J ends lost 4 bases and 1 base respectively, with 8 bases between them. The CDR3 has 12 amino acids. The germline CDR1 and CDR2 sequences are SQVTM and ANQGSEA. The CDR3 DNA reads TGCAGCGTTGGCTGGGGATCCTACGAGCAGTACTTC. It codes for CSVGWGSYEQYF.

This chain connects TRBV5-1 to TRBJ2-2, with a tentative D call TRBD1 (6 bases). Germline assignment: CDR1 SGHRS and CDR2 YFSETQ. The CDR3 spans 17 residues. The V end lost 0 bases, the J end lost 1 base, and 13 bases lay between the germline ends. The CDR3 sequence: CASSLAGTSMNTGELFF. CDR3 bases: TGCGCCAGCAGCTTGGCCGGGACATCCATGAACACCGGGGAGCTGTTTTTT. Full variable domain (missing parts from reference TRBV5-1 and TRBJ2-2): KAGVTQTPRYLIKTRGQQVTLSCSPISGHRSVSWYQQTPGQGLQFLFEYFSETQRNKGNFPGRFSGRQFSNSRSEMNVSTLELGDSALYLCASSLAGTSMNTGELFFGEGSRLTVL.

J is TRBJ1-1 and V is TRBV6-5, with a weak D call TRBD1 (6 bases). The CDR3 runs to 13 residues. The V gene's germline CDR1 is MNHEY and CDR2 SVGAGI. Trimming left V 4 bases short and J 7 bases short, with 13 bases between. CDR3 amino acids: CASSWGQSLEAFF. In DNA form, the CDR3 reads TGTGCCAGCAGTTGGGGGCAGTCCCTTGAAGCTTTCTTT.

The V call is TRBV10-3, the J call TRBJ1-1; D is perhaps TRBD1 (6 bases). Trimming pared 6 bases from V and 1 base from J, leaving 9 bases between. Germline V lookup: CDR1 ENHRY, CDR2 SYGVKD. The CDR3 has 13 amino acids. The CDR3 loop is CAISQGPNTEAFF. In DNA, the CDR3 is TGTGCCATCAGCCAGGGGCCGAACACTGAAGCTTTCTTT.

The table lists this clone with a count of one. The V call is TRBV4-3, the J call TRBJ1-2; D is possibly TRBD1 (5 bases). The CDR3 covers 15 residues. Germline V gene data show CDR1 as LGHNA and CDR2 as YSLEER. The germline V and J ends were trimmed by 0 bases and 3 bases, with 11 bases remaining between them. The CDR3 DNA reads TGCGCCAGCAGCCAAGATCCAGGGAACGACTATGGCTACACCTTC. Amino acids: CASSQDPGNDYGYTF.

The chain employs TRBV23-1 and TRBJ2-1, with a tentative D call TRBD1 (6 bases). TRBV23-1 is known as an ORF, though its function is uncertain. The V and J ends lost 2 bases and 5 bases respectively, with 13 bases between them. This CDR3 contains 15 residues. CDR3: CASSQKGHSNNEQFF. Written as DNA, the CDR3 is TGCGCCAGCAGTCAAAAGGGACACAGCAACAATGAGCAGTTCTTC.

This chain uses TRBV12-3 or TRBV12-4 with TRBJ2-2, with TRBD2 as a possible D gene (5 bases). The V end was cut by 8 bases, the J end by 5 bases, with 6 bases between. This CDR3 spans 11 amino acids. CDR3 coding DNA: TGTGCCAGCCGGGGAACCGGGGAGCTGTTTTTT. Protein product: CASRGTGELFF.

CDR3 protein: CASRGHGKDTQYF. The CDR3, as DNA: TGTGCCAGCAGGGGCCACGGGAAGGATACGCAGTATTTT. The chain has TRBV5-8 and TRBJ2-3; a possible D gene is TRBD2 (5 bases). CDR1 SGHTS and CDR2 YDEGEE come from the germline V gene. Trimming shortened V by 5 bases and J by 6 bases, and 13 bases separated the two germline ends. This CDR3 has 13 residues.

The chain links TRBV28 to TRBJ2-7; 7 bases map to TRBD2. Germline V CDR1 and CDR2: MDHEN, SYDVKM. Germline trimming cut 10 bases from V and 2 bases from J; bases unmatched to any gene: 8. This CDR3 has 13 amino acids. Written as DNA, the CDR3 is TGTGCCAAAAGAGCGGGAAGACCCTACGAGCAGTACTTC. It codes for CAKRAGRPYEQYF. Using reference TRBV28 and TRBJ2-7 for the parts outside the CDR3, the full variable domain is DVKVTQSSRYLVKRTGEKVFLECVQDMDHENMFWYRQDPGLGLRLIYFSYDVKMKEKGDIPEGYSVSREKKERFSLILESASTNQTSMYLCAKRAGRPYEQYFGPGTRLTVT.

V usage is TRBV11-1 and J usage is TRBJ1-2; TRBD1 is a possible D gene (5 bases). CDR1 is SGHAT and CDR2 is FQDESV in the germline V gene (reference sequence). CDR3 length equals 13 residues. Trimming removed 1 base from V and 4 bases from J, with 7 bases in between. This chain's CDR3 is CASSLERGYGYTF. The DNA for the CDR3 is TGTGCCAGCAGCTTAGAAAGGGGCTATGGCTACACCTTC.

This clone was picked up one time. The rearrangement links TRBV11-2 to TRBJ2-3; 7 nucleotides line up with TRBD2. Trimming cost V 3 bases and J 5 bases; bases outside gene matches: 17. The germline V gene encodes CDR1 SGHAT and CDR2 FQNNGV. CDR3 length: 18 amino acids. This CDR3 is CASSLTGVGGGPQDTQYF. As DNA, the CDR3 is TGTGCCAGCAGCTTGACCGGAGTTGGGGGAGGGCCTCAAGATACGCAGTATTTT.

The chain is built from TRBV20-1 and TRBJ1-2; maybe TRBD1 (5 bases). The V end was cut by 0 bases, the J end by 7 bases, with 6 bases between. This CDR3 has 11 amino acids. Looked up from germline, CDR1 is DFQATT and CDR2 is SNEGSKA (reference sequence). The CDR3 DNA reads TGCAGTGCTAGAGATCAGGGTGGCTACACCTTC. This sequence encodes CSARDQGGYTF.

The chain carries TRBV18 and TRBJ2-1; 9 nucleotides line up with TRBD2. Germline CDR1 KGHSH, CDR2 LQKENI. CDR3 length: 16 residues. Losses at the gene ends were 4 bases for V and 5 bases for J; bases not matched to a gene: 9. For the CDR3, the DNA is TGTGCCAGCTCACGTACCGGGACTAGCAGGAACAATGAGCAGTTCTTC. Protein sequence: CASSRTGTSRNNEQFF.

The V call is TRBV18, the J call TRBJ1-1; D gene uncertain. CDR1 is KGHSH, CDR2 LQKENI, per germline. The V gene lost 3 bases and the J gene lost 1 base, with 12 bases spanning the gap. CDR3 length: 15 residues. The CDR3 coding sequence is TGTGCCAGCTCACCTCCGAGGTCGGAGAACACTGAAGCTTTCTTT. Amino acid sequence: CASSPPRSENTEAFF.

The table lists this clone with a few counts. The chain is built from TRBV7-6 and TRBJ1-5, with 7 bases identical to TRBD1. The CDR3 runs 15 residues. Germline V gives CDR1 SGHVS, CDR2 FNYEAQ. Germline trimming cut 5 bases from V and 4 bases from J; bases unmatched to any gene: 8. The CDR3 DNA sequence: TGTGCCAGCAGCATAGTATCAGGGGGGAATCAGCCCCAGCATTTT. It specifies CASSIVSGGNQPQHF. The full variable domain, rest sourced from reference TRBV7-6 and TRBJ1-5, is GAGVSQSPRYKVTKRGQDVALRCDPISGHVSLYWYRQALGQGPEFLTYFNYEAQQDKSGLPNDRFSAERPEGSISTLTIQRTEQRDSAMYRCASSIVSGGNQPQHFGDGTRLSIL.

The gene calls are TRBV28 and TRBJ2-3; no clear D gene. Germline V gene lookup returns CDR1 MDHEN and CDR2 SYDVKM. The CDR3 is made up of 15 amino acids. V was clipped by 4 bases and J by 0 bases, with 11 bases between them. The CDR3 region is CASSSSAPSTDTQYF. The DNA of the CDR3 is TGTGCCAGCAGTTCCTCAGCCCCTAGCACAGATACGCAGTATTTT.

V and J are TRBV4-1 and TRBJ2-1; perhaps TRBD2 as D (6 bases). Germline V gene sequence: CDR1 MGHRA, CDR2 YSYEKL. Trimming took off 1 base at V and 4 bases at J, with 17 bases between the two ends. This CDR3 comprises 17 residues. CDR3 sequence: CASSQVRRGLGYNEQFF. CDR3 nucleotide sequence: TGCGCCAGCAGCCAAGTGAGGAGGGGCCTGGGGTACAATGAGCAGTTCTTC.